The text below deals with one T cell receptor (beta chain). This record belongs to a study of blood T cell repertoires in COVID-19. Study-level information: Sites across the United States, Italy and Spain contributed samples from acute and convalescent COVID-19. From T cells, B-cell-depleted T cells, or PBMCs came the material, which was cDNA or gDNA.

Original methodology: It was from reference gene primer amplification that nucleated cell counts were estimated. Repertoires were generated with immunoSEQ multiplex PCR, while TCRdb's copy carries only in-frame clones and drops some. V and J calls and clone size come straight from that table; D and trimming were deduced from the DNA. The sample has approximately 50,000 clones, almost 95% seen once; the top ten hold about 4.5%. The germline CDR1 and CDR2 sequences are MDHEN and SYDVKM. There are 17 residues in the CDR3. V shed 6 bases and J shed 2 bases, with 21 bases lying between them. The V call is TRBV28, the J call TRBJ2-3, with a possible D match to TRBD2 (5 bases). The receptor's source is a man over 45 with active COVID-19. The sequenced sample was peripheral blood. CDR3: CASSKQVGSFPTDTQYF. In DNA, the CDR3 is TGTGCCAGCAGCAAGCAGGTGGGGAGTTTCCCCACAGATACGCAGTATTTT.